This T cell receptor (beta chain) was profiled in a study of cytomegalovirus exposure and HLA in healthy donors. As for the study in general: The 120 validation repertoires were produced on the same platform as the 650 to 800 repertoires of the first cohort. This was reported in a later analysis. Findings of the study overall: Most sequenced TCRs were rare (though some public TCRs occurred in many donors).

Sequenced by immunoSEQ multiplex PCR; TCRdb stores in-frame clones only, minus some. The table lists about 140,000 clones, approximately 93% of them singletons. The CDR3 covers 18 residues. CDR1 and CDR2 (germline): SGDLS, YYNGEE. With V trimmed by 0 bases and J by 0 bases, 11 bases remained unmatched. Remarks on this clone: Its specificity is unknown.

This clonotype originated in a man younger than 35 in good health and CMV-seronegative. The J gene is TRBJ1-2, the V gene TRBV9; 7 bases match TRBD1. The sequencing sample was made of PBMCs. Here the CDR3 DNA reads TGTGCCAGCAGCGTAGTAACGGCCTCGCAGGGGGCTAACTATGGCTACACCTTC. Residues: CASSVVTASQGANYGYTF.